These 18 T cell receptor beta chains were sequenced from one sample in a study of blood T cells in healthy people across ages (dated by TCRdb to 2014 to 2015). Library method: 5' RACE. Sequencing used an Illumina HiSeq 2500. A second PCR of roughly 7 to 11 cycles was performed with a sample-barcoded 5' primer and a J-beta primer mix. The public reads were quality trimmed at Q25 with fastp and then assembled into clones with MiXCR by TCRdb, keeping productive beta chains. A single entry per CDR3 protein holds the most common genes and DNA from its merged rows. Here the sample has 700,000 or so distinct CDR3 sequences; about 20% occur a single time. 20% to 25% of the sample comes from the top ten. Source material: blood. The receptor source for this set is a man aged 65 to 79 in good health.

The chain recombines TRBV7-6 with TRBJ2-3; 7 positions match TRBD1. Germline CDR1 SGHVS, CDR2 FNYEAQ. The CDR3 contains 18 residues. J was trimmed by 3 bases and V by 0 bases; bases with no gene match: 12. CDR3 DNA: TGTGCCAGCAGCTTAGCTTTAACCGGGACAGTGAGTACAGATACGCAGTATTTT. Residues: CASSLALTGTVSTDTQYF.

This clonotype was seen a single time. The chain links TRBV4-1 to TRBJ1-2; TRBD1 is a possible D gene (5 bases). Germline assignment: CDR1 MGHRA and CDR2 YSYEKL. V was pared by 3 bases and J by 4 bases, with 18 bases between. This CDR3 is 16 amino acids long. CDR3 protein: CASSQTGTESFYGYTF. The CDR3 bases are TGCGCCAGCAGCCAGACCGGGACCGAGAGTTTCTATGGCTACACCTTC.

The chain links TRBV30 to TRBJ2-3; 8 nucleotides line up with TRBD2. Unmatched junction bases numbered 11, after V lost 3 bases and J lost 6 bases. Germline V lookup: CDR1 GTSNPN, CDR2 SVGIG (reference sequence). This CDR3 spans 15 amino acids. The CDR3 DNA reads TGTGCCTGGAGCACTAGAGGGGCTAGCGGGGATACGCAGTATTTT. It translates to CAWSTRGASGDTQYF.

The chain carries TRBV15 and TRBJ1-1; D is ambiguous. V was trimmed by 1 base and J by 2 bases, leaving 17 bases between them. Germline V CDR1 and CDR2: LNHNV, YYDKDF (reference sequence). The CDR3 spans 17 residues. Here the CDR3 DNA reads TGTGCCACCAGCAGAGGGTTGGTAAGACAACGAAACACTGAAGCTTTCTTT. Translation gives CATSRGLVRQRNTEAFF. Full variable domain (rest looked up from reference TRBV15 and TRBJ1-1): DAMVIQNPRYQVTQFGKPVTLSCSQTLNHNVMYWYQQKSSQAPKLLFHYYDKDFNNEADTPDNFQSRRPNTSFCFLDIRSPGLGDTAMYLCATSRGLVRQRNTEAFFGQGTRLTVV.

This clonotype was detected only a few times. The chain carries TRBV6-2 or TRBV6-3 and TRBJ2-3; a weak D match, TRBD2 (5 bases). In germline, CDR1 is MNHEY, CDR2 SVGEGT. This CDR3 spans 16 amino acids. Trimming removed 0 bases from V and 2 bases from J, with 12 bases in between. The CDR3: CASSYSRESLTDTQYF. The CDR3 bases are TGTGCCAGCAGTTACTCGAGGGAATCTCTCACAGATACGCAGTATTTT.

In its sample, this clonotype was seen a few times. The rearrangement links TRBV27 to TRBJ2-7; 9 bases are a match to TRBD1. V was clipped by 6 bases and J by 3 bases; unmatched bases: 6. The CDR3 spans 14 residues. Germline values: CDR1 MNHEY, CDR2 SMNVEV (reference sequence). The CDR3 DNA reads TGTGCCAGCAGCCCGGGACAGGGCCTCTACGAGCAGTACTTC. Protein sequence: CASSPGQGLYEQYF.

V gene TRBV4-1 combines with J gene TRBJ2-5, with TRBD1 as a possible D gene (8 bases). V was clipped by 0 bases and J by 6 bases, with 23 bases between them. The germline V gene encodes CDR1 MGHRA and CDR2 YSYEKL. The length of the CDR3 is 18 residues. In DNA form, the CDR3 reads TGCGCCAGCAGCCAAGATGCGGGGGCCGGACAGGGAAGGAAGACCCAGTACTTC. This gives the protein CASSQDAGAGQGRKTQYF.

The rearrangement uses TRBV20-1 and TRBJ2-3; 7 bases line up with TRBD2. V shed 6 bases, J shed 0 bases, and the junction held 6 bases outside the gene matches. The CDR3 extends over 14 amino acids. The V gene's germline CDR1 is DFQATT and CDR2 SNEGSKA (reference sequence). DNA for the CDR3: TGCAGTGCCGCTAGCGGATCAAGCACAGATACGCAGTATTTT. Encoded protein: CSAASGSSTDTQYF.

This sequence joins TRBV27 and TRBJ2-1; TRBD1 agrees at 8 bases. This CDR3 contains 19 residues. V dropped 5 bases and J dropped 0; count of bases not matched to a gene: 15. Per the germline V gene, CDR1 is MNHEY and CDR2 is SMNVEV (reference sequence). The CDR3, as DNA: TGTGCCAGCAGTCCCGGACAGGGATATGCCGGGAGCTCCTACAATGAGCAGTTCTTC. Translated: CASSPGQGYAGSSYNEQFF.

This clonotype was counted only a few times. The chain carries TRBV12-3 or TRBV12-4 and TRBJ2-1; 7 bases are a match to TRBD1. The CDR3 spans 14 residues. After removal of 3 bases from V and 6 bases from J, the junction contained 5 bases not matched to a gene. CDR3 DNA: TGTGCCAGCAGTTTCGGGACAGTGGGCAATGAGCAGTTCTTC. Encoded protein: CASSFGTVGNEQFF.

This clonotype appeared a few times. The rearrangement uses TRBV12-3 or TRBV12-4 and TRBJ2-5, with D tentatively TRBD1 (5 bases). The CDR3 has 14 amino acids. Trimming pared 3 bases from V and 0 bases from J, leaving 8 bases between. The CDR3 DNA sequence: TGTGCCAGCAGTTTTAGACAGAACCAAGAGACCCAGTACTTC. This codes for CASSFRQNQETQYF.

This clonotype was observed a handful of times. This sequence joins TRBV4-1 and TRBJ2-5, with D perhaps being TRBD1 or TRBD2 (5 bases each). This CDR3 is 16 amino acids long. Between the trimmed V and J ends, which lost 0 bases and 4 bases, there was a span of 15 bases. Per the germline V gene, CDR1 is MGHRA and CDR2 is YSYEKL. CDR3 sequence (DNA): TGCGCCAGCAGCCAAGATGGGGGACGAAGACGAGAGACCCAGTACTTC. It codes for CASSQDGGRRRETQYF.

Regarding this clonotype: With a much larger clone just one base away, this may be a read error. The chain is built from TRBV29-1 and TRBJ2-1; the match to TRBD2 covers 10 bases. Per the germline V gene, CDR1 is SQVTM and CDR2 is ANQGSEA. This CDR3 has 14 amino acids. CDR3 sequence: CSAPTSGSYNEQSF. Written as DNA, the CDR3 is TGCAGCGCGCCGACTAGCGGGTCCTACAATGAGCAGTCCTTC.

For the CDR3, the DNA is TGCAGTGCTAGAGATTCTTGGGGGGGTAAATACGAGCAGTACTTC. Its protein product is CSARDSWGGKYEQYF. The chain couples TRBV20-1 to TRBJ2-7, with 7 bases identical to TRBD2. Germline-derived CDR1 and CDR2 are DFQATT and SNEGSKA (reference sequence). The CDR3 sequence is 15 residues long. V lost 0 bases, J lost 4 bases, and 9 bases stayed unmatched.

The rearrangement joins TRBV6-4 to TRBJ2-7; D gene uncertain. The CDR3 has 8 amino acids. Trimming took off 4 bases at V and 12 bases at J, with 4 bases between the two ends. Germline V gene data show CDR1 as MRHNA and CDR2 as SNTAGT. CDR3: CASSVWYF. The CDR3 bases are TGTGCCAGCAGTGTGTGGTACTTC.

This clonotype was picked up a small number of times. DNA for the CDR3: TGCAGTGCTAGTCCGGGGGGGCGCAATCAGCCCCAGCATTTT. It yields the protein CSASPGGRNQPQHF. This rearrangement joins TRBV20-1 to TRBJ1-5, with D perhaps matching TRBD1 (6 bases). Germline loops: CDR1 DFQATT, CDR2 SNEGSKA (reference sequence). This CDR3 is built from 14 residues. V was pared by 3 bases and J by 2 bases, with 11 bases between.

The chain is built from TRBV2 and TRBJ2-1; the match to TRBD1 covers 7 bases. This CDR3 spans 11 amino acids. J lost 7 bases, V lost 10 bases, and 4 bases had no gene match. CDR1 SNHLY and CDR2 FYNNEI come from the germline V gene. CDR3 nucleotide sequence: TGTGCCACCGGACAGGAGAATGAGCAGTTCTTC. Protein sequence: CATGQENEQFF.

This clonotype has just a few counts. This chain joins TRBV12-3 or TRBV12-4 and TRBJ2-2; TRBD1 agrees at 8 bases. This CDR3 has 16 residues. V dropped 1 base and J dropped 5; count of bases not matched to a gene: 6. Written as DNA, the CDR3 is TGTGCCAGCAGTTTAGTCAGGGGGCGTTTGACCGGGGAGCTGTTTTTT. It codes for CASSLVRGRLTGELFF.